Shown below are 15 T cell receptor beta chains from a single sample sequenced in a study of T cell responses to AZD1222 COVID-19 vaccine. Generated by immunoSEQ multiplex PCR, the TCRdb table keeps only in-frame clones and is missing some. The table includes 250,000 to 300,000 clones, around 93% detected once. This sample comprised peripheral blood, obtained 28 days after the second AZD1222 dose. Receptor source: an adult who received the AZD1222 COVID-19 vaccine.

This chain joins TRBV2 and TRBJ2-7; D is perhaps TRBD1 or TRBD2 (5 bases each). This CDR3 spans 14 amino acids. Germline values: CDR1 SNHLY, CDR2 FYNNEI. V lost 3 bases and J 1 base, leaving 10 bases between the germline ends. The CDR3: CASSDHGASYEQYF. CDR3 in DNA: TGTGCCAGCAGTGATCACGGGGCGTCCTACGAGCAGTACTTC.

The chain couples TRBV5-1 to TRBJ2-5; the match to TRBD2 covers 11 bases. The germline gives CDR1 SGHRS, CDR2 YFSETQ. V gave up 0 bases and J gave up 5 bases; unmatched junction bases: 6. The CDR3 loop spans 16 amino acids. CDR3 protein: CASSLVTSGGLETQYF. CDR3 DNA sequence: TGCGCCAGCAGCTTGGTAACTAGCGGGGGACTGGAGACCCAGTACTTC.

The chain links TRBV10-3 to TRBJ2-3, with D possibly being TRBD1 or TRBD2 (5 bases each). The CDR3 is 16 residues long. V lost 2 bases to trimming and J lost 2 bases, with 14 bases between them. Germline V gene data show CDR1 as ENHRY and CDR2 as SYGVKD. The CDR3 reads CAISEPGRQATDTQYF. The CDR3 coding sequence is TGTGCCATCAGTGAGCCGGGACGCCAGGCCACAGATACGCAGTATTTT.

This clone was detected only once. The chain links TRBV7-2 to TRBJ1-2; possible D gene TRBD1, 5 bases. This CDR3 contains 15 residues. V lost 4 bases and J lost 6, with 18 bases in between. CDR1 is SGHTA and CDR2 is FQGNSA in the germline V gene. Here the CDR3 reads CASSSTLDRTNGYTF. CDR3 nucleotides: TGTGCCAGCAGCTCCACTCTCGACAGAACGAATGGCTACACCTTC.

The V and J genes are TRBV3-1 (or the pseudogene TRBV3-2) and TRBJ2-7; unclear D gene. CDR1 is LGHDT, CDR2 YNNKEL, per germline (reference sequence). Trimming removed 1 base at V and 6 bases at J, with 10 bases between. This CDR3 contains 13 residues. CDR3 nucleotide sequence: TGTGCCAGCAGCCAAGTATTAACCGGCGAGCAGTACTTC. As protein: CASSQVLTGEQYF.

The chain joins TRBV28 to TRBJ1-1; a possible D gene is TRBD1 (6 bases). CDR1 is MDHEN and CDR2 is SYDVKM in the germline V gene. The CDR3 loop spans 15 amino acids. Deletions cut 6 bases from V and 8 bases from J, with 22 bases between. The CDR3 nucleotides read TGTGCCAGCAGCGGGGGCAGCAACCAAAGGGGGGAAGCTTTCTTT. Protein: CASSGGSNQRGEAFF. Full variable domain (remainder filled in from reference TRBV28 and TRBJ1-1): DVKVTQSSRYLVKRTGEKVFLECVQDMDHENMFWYRQDPGLGLRLIYFSYDVKMKEKGDIPEGYSVSREKKERFSLILESASTNQTSMYLCASSGGSNQRGEAFFGQGTRLTVV.

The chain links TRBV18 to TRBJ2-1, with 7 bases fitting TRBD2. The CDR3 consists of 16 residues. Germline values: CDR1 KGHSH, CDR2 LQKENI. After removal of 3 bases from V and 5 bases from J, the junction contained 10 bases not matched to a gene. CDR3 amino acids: CASSPPGRGRDNEQFF. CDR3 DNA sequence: TGTGCCAGCTCACCCCCGGGGCGGGGGAGAGACAATGAGCAGTTCTTC.

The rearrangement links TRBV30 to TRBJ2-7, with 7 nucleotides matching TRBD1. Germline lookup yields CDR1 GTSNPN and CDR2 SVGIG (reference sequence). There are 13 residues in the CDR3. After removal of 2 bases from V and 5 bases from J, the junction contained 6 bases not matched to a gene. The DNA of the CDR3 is TGTGCCTGGAGTACACAGGGGATCAACGAGCAGTACTTC. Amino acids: CAWSTQGINEQYF.

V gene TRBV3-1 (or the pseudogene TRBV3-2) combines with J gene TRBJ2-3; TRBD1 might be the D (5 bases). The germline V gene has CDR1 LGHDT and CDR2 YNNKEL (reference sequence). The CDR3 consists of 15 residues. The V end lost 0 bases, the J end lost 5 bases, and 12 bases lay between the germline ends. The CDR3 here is CASSQDWERGDTQYF. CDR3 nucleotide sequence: TGTGCCAGCAGCCAAGATTGGGAAAGGGGAGATACGCAGTATTTT.

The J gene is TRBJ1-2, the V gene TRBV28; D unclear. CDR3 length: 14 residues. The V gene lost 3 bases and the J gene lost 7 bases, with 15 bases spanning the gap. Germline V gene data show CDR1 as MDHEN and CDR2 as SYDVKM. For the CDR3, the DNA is TGTGCCAGCAGTTTGGCAGCGGGCGTCAGTGGCTACACCTTC. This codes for CASSLAAGVSGYTF.

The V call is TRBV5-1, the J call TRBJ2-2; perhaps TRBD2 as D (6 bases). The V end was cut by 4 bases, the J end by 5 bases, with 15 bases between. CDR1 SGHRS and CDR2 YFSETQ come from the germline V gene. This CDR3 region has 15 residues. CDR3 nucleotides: TGCGCCAGCAGCCCCATGGGGACTTCGACCGGGGAGCTGTTTTTT. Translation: CASSPMGTSTGELFF.

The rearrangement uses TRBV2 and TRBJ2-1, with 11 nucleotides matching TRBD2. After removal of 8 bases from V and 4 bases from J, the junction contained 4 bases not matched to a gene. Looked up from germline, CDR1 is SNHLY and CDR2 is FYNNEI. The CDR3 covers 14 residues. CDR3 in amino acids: CASGSGGAYNEQFF. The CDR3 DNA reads TGTGCCAGCGGTAGCGGGGGGGCTTACAATGAGCAGTTCTTC.

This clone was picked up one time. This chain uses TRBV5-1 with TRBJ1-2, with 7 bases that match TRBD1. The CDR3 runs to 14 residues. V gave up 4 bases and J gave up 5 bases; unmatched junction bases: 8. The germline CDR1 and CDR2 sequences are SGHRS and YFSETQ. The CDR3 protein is CASSVTGDTYGYTF. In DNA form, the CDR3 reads TGCGCCAGCAGCGTTACAGGGGATACATATGGCTACACCTTC. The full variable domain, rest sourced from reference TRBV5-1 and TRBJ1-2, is KAGVTQTPRYLIKTRGQQVTLSCSPISGHRSVSWYQQTPGQGLQFLFEYFSETQRNKGNFPGRFSGRQFSNSRSEMNVSTLELGDSALYLCASSVTGDTYGYTFGSGTRLTVV.

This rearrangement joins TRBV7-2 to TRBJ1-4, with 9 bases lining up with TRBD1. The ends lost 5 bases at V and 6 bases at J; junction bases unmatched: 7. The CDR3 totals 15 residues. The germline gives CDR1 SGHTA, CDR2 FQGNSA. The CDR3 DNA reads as TGTGCCAGCAGCCGGGGGTGGACAGGGGATGAAAAACTGTTTTTT. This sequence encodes CASSRGWTGDEKLFF.

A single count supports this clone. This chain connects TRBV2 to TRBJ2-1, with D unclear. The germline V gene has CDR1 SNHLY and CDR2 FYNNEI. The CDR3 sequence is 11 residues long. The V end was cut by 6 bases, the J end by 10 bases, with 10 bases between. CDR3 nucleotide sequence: TGTGCCAGCAGGGGAATTTCAGAGCAGTTCTTC. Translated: CASRGISEQFF.